This TCR beta chain was profiled in a study of beta chain features in type 1 diabetes. A sort by CD45RO/CCR7/CD25/CD127/CD95/CD27 yielded CD4+ naive, central memory, regulatory and stem cell-like memory cells. Germline V gives CDR1 SNHLY, CDR2 FYNNEI. The V and J ends lost 6 bases and 4 bases, in that order; junction bases with no gene match: 3. The CDR3 length is 13 residues. As every portion of the isolated RNA was reverse transcribed, the sequencing read expressed TCRB transcripts. Sequencing was performed with immunoSEQ multiplex PCR; in TCRdb, only in-frame clones are kept and a portion is missing. The sample contains around 180,000 clones, approximately 13% of which appear only once.

The sample taken for sequencing was central memory CD4+ T cells from blood. The TCR was taken from a woman under 30 in good health. J is TRBJ1-2 and V is TRBV2; 9 nucleotides agree with TRBD1. The CDR3 DNA follows: TGTGCCAGCAGCGGACAGGGGCCCTATGGCTACACCTTC. Its protein product is CASSGQGPYGYTF.